This TCR beta chain was sequenced during a study of blood T cell repertoires in COVID-19. Whole-study context: The cDNA or gDNA used as material had been derived from T cells, B-cell-depleted T cells, or PBMCs.

Participants spanned ages about 18 to 100 years and resided in roughly 22 US areas. Donors in Cohort 3 who had recovered were those with two negative PCRs, healthcare professional clearance, or resolution of their symptoms. The CDR3 runs to 14 residues. Germline V lookup: CDR1 GTSNPN, CDR2 SVGIG (reference sequence). V shed 1 base and J 5 bases; nucleotides not matched to a gene: 5. Authors' processing steps: How many nucleated cells were present was estimated from reference gene primer amplification. The method was immunoSEQ multiplex PCR; TCRdb's version includes in-frame clones alone and lacks a portion of them. The D gene and trimming were derived from the DNA, and the V and J assignments and clone size from that table. Of a few hundred thousand clones listed, just under 90% were seen once; the top ten hold roughly 9.4%.

The chain has TRBV30 and TRBJ1-2; 9 nucleotides line up with TRBD1. The origin of this receptor is a woman aged 50 to 65 who had recovered from COVID-19. Material: PBMCs or T cells enriched from blood (not recorded which). The CDR3 is CAWSADRGSYGYTF. CDR3 bases: TGTGCCTGGAGTGCGGACAGGGGTAGTTATGGCTACACCTTC.